This T cell receptor (beta chain) derives from a study of cytomegalovirus exposure and HLA in healthy donors. The primer mix had 60 Vbeta and 13 Jbeta primers. Here immunoSEQ multiplex PCR was the method, and the copy in TCRdb shows in-frame clones only, minus some. The sample carries about 130,000 clones, approximately 61% recorded once. For this clone: Its antigen is currently unknown.

Overall study findings and caveats: A later analysis, which compared TCR beta chains of equal frequency, found the HLA-associated ones more clonally expanded. Later analysis identified about 15,000 TCR beta sequences associated with HLA alleles, using a false discovery rate threshold of 0.05. In a later analysis, HLA-C alleles had the fewest associated TCRs, DRB1 alleles the most.

The V end was cut by 3 bases, the J end by 5 bases, with 17 bases between. The germline V gene encodes CDR1 MGHRA and CDR2 YSYEKL. The CDR3 totals 15 residues. The sequenced sample was PBMCs. This chain connects TRBV4-1 to TRBJ2-7; D not resolved. The clonotype originates from a human donor in good health. The CDR3 DNA follows: TGCGCCAGCAGCCAGCCCTCCCCTGTGGGCCACGAGCAGTACTTC. It yields the protein CASSQPSPVGHEQYF.